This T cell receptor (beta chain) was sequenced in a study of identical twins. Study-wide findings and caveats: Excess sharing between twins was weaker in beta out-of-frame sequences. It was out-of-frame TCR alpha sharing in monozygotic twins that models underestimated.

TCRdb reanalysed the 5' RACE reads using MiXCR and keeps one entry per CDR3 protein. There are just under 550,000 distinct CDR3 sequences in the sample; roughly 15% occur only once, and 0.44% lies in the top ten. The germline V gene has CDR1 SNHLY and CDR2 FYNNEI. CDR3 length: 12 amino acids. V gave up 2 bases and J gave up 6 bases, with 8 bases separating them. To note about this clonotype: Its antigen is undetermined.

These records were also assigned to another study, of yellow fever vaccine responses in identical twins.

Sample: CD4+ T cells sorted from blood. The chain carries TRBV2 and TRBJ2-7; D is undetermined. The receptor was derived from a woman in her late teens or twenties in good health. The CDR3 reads CASSETPLEQYF. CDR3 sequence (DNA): TGTGCCAGCAGTGAAACCCCACTCGAGCAGTACTTC.